This T cell receptor beta chain was recovered during a study of cytotoxic CD8 clonotypes in ibrutinib-treated CLL. TCR beta libraries used about 1.8 micrograms of genomic DNA from cryopreserved PBMCs. Assay: immunoSEQ multiplex PCR; the TCRdb copy retains only in-frame clones and omits some. The profile shows 150,000 to 200,000 clones, around nine tenths of them singletons. This CDR3 spans 14 amino acids. Germline-derived CDR1 and CDR2 are MDHEN and SYDVKM. Trimming took off 6 bases at V and 0 bases at J, with 6 bases between the two ends. The receptor comes from a human donor with chronic lymphocytic leukemia. This rearrangement joins TRBV28 to TRBJ2-6, with D hard to call. The sample in question was PBMCs, obtained at disease progression, from a patient treated with ibrutinib. The CDR3 sequence is CASSPYSGANVLTF. As DNA, the CDR3 is TGTGCCAGCAGCCCGTACTCTGGGGCCAACGTCCTGACTTTC. Based on the CDR3 plus reference TRBV28 and TRBJ2-6, the full variable domain is DVKVTQSSRYLVKRTGEKVFLECVQDMDHENMFWYRQDPGLGLRLIYFSYDVKMKEKGDIPEGYSVSREKKERFSLILESASTNQTSMYLCASSPYSGANVLTFGAGSRLTVL.